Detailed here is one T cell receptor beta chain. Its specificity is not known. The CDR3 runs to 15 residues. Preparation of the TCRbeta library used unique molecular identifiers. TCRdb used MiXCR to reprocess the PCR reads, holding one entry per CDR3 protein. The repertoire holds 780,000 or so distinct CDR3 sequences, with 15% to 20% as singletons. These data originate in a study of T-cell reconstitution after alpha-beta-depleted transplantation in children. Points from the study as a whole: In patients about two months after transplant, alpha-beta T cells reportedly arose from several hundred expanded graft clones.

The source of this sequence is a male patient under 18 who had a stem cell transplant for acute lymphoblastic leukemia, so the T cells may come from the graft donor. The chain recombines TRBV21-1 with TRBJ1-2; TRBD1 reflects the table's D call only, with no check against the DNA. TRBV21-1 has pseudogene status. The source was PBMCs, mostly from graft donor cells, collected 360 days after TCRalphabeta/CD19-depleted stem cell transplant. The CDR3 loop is CASSSWTGGSYGYTF. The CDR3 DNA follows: TGTGCCAGCAGCAGCTGGACAGGGGGTTCTTATGGCTACACCTTC.